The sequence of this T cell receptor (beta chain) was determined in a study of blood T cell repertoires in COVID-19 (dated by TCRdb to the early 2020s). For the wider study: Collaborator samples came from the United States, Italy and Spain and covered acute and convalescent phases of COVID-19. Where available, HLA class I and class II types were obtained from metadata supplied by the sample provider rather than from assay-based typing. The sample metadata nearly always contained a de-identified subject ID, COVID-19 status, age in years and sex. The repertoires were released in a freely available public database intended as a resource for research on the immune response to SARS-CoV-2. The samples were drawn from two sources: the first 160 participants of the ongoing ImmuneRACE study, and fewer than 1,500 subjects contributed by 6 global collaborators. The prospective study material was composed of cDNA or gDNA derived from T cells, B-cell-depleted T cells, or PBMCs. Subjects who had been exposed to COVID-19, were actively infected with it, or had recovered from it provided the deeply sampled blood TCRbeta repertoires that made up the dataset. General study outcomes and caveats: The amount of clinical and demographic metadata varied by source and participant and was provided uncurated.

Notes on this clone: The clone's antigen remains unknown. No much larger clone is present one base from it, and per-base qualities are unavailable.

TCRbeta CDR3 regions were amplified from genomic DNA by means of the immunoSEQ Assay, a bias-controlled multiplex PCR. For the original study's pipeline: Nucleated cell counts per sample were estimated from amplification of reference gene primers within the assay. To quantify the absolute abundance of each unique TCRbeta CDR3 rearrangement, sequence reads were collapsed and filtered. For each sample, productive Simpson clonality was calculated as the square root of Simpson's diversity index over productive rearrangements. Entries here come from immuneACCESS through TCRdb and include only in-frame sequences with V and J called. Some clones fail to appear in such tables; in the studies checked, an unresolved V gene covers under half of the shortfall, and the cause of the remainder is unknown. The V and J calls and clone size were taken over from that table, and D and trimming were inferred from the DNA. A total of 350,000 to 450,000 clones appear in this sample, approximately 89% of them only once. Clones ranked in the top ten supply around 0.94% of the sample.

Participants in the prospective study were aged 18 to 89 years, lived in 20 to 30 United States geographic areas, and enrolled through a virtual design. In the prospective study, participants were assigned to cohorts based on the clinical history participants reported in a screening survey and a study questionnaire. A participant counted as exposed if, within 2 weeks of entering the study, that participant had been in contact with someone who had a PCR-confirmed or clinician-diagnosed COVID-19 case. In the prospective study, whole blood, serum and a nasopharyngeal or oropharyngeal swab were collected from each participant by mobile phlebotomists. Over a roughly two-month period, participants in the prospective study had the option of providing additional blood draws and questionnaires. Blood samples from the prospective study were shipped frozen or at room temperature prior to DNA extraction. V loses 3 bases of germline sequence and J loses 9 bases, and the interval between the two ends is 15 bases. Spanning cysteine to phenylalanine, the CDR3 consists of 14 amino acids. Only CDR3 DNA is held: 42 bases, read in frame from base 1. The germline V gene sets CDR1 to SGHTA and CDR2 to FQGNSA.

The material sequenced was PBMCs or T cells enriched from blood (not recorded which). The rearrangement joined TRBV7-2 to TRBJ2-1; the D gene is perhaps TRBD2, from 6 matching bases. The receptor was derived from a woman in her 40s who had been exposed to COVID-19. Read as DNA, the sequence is TGTGCCAGCAGCTTCACCGGGAGTCTTGGTGAGCAGTTCTTC. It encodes CASSFTGSLGEQFF.